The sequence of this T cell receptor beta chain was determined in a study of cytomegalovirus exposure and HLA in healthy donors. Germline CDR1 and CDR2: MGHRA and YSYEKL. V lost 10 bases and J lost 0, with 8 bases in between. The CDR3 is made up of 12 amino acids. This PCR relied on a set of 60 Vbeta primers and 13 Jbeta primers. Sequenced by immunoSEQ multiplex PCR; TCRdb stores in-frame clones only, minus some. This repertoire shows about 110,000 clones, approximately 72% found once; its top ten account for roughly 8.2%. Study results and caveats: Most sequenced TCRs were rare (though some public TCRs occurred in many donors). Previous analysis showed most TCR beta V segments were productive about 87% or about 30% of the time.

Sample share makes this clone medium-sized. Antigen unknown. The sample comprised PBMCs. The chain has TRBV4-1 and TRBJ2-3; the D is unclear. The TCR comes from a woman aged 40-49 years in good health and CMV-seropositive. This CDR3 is CATRSSTDTQYF. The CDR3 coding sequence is TGCGCCACCAGATCTAGCACAGATACGCAGTATTTT.